What follows are 3 T cell receptor beta chains derived from one specimen sequenced in a study of regulatory T cells in long-lasting Graves disease. Library construction for TCR beta used iRepertoire HTBI primers and Arm-PCR of CDR3 regions. One entry per CDR3 protein, called by TCRdb with MiXCR from the multiplex PCR reads. The table has roughly 430,000 distinct CDR3 sequences, roughly 21% seen once. Regarding time point: persistent/refractory GD, antithyroid drugs over 5 years with positive TRAb. PBMC-extracted RNA yielded the TCR library. The sample was peripheral blood mononuclear cells (PBMCs), taken when the disease was refractory, from a patient treated with antithyroid drugs. The receptors come from a female donor with Graves disease.

V and J are TRBV28 and TRBJ1-1; D is possibly TRBD1 (5 bases). This CDR3 region has 12 residues. Germline V gene lookup returns CDR1 MDHEN and CDR2 SYDVKM. V was shortened by 8 bases and J by 3 bases, with 10 bases between the two germline ends. The chain's CDR3 is CASWDPDTEAFF. The CDR3 region has the DNA TGTGCCAGCTGGGACCCCGACACTGAAGCTTTCTTT. The full variable domain, with the rest looked up from reference TRBV28 and TRBJ1-1, is DVKVTQSSRYLVKRTGEKVFLECVQDMDHENMFWYRQDPGLGLRLIYFSYDVKMKEKGDIPEGYSVSREKKERFSLILESASTNQTSMYLCASWDPDTEAFFGQGTRLTVV.

This clonotype was recorded many times. The chain links TRBV2 to TRBJ1-6; unclear D gene. This CDR3 spans 13 amino acids. V was cut by 7 bases and J by 14 bases, with 18 bases left in between. Per germline, CDR1 SNHLY and CDR2 FYNNEI. As DNA, the CDR3 is TGTGCCAGCACGGCGGACGTCCTGCGGGCCCTCCACTTT. Its protein is CASTADVLRALHF.

This clonotype was detected a few times. The gene calls are TRBV9 and TRBJ2-4; D is possibly TRBD1 or TRBD2 (6 bases each). The CDR3 runs to 15 residues. V shed 2 bases and J shed 0 bases, with 9 bases lying between them. CDR1 and CDR2 from the germline V gene are SGDLS and YYNGEE. The CDR3 bases are TGTGCCAGCAGCGTTGAGGGGGGAGCCAAAAACATTCAGTACTTC. This gives the protein CASSVEGGAKNIQYF.